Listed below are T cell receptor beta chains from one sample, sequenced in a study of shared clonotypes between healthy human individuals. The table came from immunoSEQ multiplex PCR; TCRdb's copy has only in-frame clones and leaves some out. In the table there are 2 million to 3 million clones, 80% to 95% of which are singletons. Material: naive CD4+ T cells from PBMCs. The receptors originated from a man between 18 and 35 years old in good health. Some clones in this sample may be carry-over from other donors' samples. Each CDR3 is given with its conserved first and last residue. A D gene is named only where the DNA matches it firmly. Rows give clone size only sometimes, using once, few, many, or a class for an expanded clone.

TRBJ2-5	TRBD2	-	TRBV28	CASSFAGGIQETQYF	TGTGCCAGCAGTTTTGCGGGAGGGATCCAAGAGACCCAGTACTTC
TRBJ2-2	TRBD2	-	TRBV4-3	CASSQGSLAGGNTGELFF	TGCGCCAGCAGCCAAGGTTCACTAGCGGGAGGGAACACCGGGGAGCTGTTTTTT
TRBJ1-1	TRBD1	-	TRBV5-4	CASSLNRGGVGTEAFF	TGTGCCAGCAGCTTAAACAGGGGGGGGGTCGGCACTGAAGCTTTCTTT
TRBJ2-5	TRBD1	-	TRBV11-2	CASSTQGSSTKETQYF	TGTGCCAGCAGCACACAGGGGTCTTCAACTAAAGAGACCCAGTACTTC
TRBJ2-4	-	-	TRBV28	CASSLRWPKNIQYF	TGTGCCAGCAGTTTAAGGTGGCCCAAAAACATTCAGTACTTC
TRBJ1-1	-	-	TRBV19	CASSIQALRNTEAFF	TGTGCCAGTAGTATACAGGCGCTTAGGAACACTGAAGCTTTCTTT
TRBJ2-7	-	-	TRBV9	CASSVVPGTYEQYF	TGTGCCAGCAGCGTAGTTCCAGGGACCTACGAGCAGTACTTC
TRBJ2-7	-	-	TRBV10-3	CAISERAGTYEQYF	TGTGCCATCAGTGAGCGTGCGGGGACCTACGAGCAGTACTTC
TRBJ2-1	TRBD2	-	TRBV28	CASSSPGTSFYNEQFF	TGTGCCAGCAGTTCGCCCGGGACTAGCTTCTACAATGAGCAGTTCTTC
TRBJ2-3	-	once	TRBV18	CASSPPRGGGTDTQYF	TGTGCCAGCTCACCACCGAGGGGGGGTGGCACAGATACGCAGTATTTT
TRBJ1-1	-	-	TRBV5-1	CASRVGSSGHTEAFF	TGCGCCAGCAGGGTCGGCAGCTCGGGGCACACTGAAGCTTTCTTT
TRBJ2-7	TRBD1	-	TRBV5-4	CASSSGDRGGEQYF	TGTGCCAGCAGCTCCGGGGACAGGGGCGGAGAGCAGTACTTC
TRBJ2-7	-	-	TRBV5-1	CASSLAGTYSYEQYF	TGCGCCAGCAGCTTGGCCGGGACGTACTCCTACGAGCAGTACTTC
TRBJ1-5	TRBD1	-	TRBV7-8	CASSFSRGYLSNQPQHF	TGTGCCAGCAGCTTTAGCAGGGGGTATTTGAGCAATCAGCCCCAGCATTTT
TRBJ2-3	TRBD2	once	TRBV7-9	CASSALQRGITSQYF	TGTGCCAGCAGCGCACTACAGCGGGGAATTACGTCGCAGTATTTT
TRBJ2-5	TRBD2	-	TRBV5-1	CASSLTSGSWPETQYF	TGCGCCAGCAGCCTGACTAGCGGGAGTTGGCCTGAGACCCAGTACTTC
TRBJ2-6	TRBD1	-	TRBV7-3	CASSLEPGGDSGANVLTF	TGTGCCAGCAGCTTAGAACCAGGGGGCGATTCTGGGGCCAACGTCCTGACTTTC
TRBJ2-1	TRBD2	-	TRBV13	CASARLAYSSSYNEQFF	TGTGCCAGCGCGAGACTAGCGTACTCTAGCTCCTACAATGAGCAGTTCTTC
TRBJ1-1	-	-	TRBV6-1	CASSEESSGVAEAFF	TGTGCCAGCAGTGAAGAGTCCTCTGGGGTCGCTGAAGCTTTCTTT
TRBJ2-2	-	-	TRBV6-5	CASRKPSNTGELFF	TGTGCCAGCAGGAAGCCTTCGAACACCGGGGAGCTGTTTTTT
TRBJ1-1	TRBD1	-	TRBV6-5	CASKMTGGYTEAFF	TGTGCCAGCAAAATGACAGGGGGCTACACTGAAGCTTTCTTT
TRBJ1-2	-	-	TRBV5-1	CASSLGGANPSTNYGYTF	TGCGCCAGCAGCTTGGGCGGGGCGAACCCCTCCACGAACTATGGCTACACCTTC
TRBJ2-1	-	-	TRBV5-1	CASSLDGSSYNEQFF	TGCGCCAGCTCCTTGGACGGGAGCTCCTACAATGAGCAGTTCTTC
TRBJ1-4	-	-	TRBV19	CASRHFAERNEKLFF	TGTGCCAGTAGACATTTCGCAGAACGTAATGAAAAACTGTTTTTT
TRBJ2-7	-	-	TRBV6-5	CASSYRSGYEQYF	TGTGCCAGCAGTTACCGGAGCGGCTACGAGCAGTACTTC
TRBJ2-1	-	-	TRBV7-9	CASSLEDSYNEQFF	TGTGCCAGCAGCTTAGAAGATTCCTACAATGAGCAGTTCTTC
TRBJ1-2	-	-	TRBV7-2	CASSLGGDYYGYTF	TGTGCCAGCAGCCTGGGGGGGGACTACTATGGCTACACCTTC
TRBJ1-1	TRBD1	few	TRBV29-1	CSVEDNRRGETEAFF	TGCAGCGTTGAAGATAACCGCAGGGGGGAGACTGAAGCTTTCTTT
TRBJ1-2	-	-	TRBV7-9	CASSLMGGYTF	TGTGCCAGCAGCTTGATGGGTGGCTACACCTTC
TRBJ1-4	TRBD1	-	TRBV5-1	CASSLDPNRGREKLFF	TGCGCCAGCAGCTTGGACCCTAACAGGGGTCGTGAAAAACTGTTTTTT
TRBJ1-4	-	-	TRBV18	CASSLGTVSNEKLFF	TGTGCCAGCTCACTCGGGACGGTATCTAATGAAAAACTGTTTTTT
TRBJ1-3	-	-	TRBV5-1	CASSVSTRGSGNTIYF	TGCGCCAGCAGCGTATCTACAAGGGGCTCTGGAAACACCATATATTTT
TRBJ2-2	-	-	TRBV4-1	CASSHLPPGTFYAGELFF	TGCGCCAGCAGCCACCTCCCGCCGGGGACGTTTTACGCCGGGGAGCTGTTTTTT
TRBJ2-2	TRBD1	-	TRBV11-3	CASSLAQGAVGTGELFF	TGTGCCAGCAGTTTGGCCCAGGGGGCTGTCGGCACCGGGGAGCTGTTTTTT
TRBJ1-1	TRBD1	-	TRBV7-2	CASSSRGYTEAFF	TGTGCCAGCAGCTCCAGGGGGTACACTGAAGCTTTCTTT
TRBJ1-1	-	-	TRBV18	CASSTALAGEAFF	TGTGCCAGCTCAACGGCATTGGCGGGTGAAGCTTTCTTT
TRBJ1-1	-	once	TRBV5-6	CASSFIQGGKFAEAFF	TGTGCCAGCAGCTTTATCCAGGGCGGGAAGTTCGCTGAAGCTTTCTTT
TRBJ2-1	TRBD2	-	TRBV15	CATSRDRGTSGKSAYNEQFF	TGTGCCACCAGCAGAGACCGGGGGACTAGCGGGAAATCGGCCTACAATGAGCAGTTCTTC
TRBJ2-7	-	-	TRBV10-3	CAISGRGGEQYF	TGTGCCATCAGTGGCAGGGGGGGTGAGCAGTACTTC
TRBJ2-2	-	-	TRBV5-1	CASSLAGSTGELFF	TGCGCCAGCAGCTTGGCAGGCAGCACCGGGGAGCTGTTTTTT
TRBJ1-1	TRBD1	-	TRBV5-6	CASNRLQGMGVNTEAFF	TGTGCCAGCAACCGATTACAGGGGATGGGGGTGAACACTGAAGCTTTCTTT
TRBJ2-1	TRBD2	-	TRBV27	CASSSGLAGGNEQFF	TGTGCCAGCAGTTCGGGACTAGCGGGGGGTAATGAGCAGTTCTTC
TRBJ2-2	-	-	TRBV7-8	CASSLTGANTGELFF	TGTGCCAGCAGCTTAACGGGGGCGAACACCGGGGAGCTGTTTTTT
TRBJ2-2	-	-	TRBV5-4	CASSLAQGNTGELFF	TGTGCCAGCAGCTTGGCCCAGGGAAACACCGGGGAGCTGTTTTTT
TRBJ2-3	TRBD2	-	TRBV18	CASSPPTLAGPQKYF	TGTGCCAGCTCACCACCCACACTAGCGGGACCCCAAAAGTATTTT
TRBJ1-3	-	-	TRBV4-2	CASSLTGTGFSGNTIYF	TGTGCCAGCAGCCTTACCGGCACAGGGTTTTCTGGAAACACCATATATTTT